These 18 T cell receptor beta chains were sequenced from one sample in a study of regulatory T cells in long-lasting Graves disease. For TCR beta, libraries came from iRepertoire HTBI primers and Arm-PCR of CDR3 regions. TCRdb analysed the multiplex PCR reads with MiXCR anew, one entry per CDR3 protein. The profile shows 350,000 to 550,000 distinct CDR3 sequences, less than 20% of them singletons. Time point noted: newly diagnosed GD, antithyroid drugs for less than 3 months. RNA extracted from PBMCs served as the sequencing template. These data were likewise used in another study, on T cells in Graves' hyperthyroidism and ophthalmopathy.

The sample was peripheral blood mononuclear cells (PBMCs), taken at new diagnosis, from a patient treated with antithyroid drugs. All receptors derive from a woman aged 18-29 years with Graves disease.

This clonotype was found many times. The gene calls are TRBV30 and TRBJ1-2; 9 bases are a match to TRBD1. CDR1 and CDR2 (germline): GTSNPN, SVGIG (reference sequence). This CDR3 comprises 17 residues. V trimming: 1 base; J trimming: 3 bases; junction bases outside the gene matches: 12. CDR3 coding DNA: TGTGCCTGGAGTGCCGGGACAGGGAGACAAGGGTACTATGGCTACACCTTC. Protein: CAWSAGTGRQGYYGYTF.

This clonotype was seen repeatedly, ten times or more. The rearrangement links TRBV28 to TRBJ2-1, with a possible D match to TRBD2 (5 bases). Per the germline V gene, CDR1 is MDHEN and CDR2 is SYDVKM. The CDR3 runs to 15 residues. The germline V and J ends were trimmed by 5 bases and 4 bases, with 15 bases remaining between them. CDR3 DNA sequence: TGTGCCAGCAGTCCCCCCCCCCCGGGGTACAATGAGCAGTTCTTC. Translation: CASSPPPPGYNEQFF.

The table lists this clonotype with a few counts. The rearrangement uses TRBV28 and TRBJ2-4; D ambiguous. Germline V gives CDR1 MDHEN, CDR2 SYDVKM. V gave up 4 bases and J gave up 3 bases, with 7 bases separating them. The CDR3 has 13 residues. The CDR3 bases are TGTGCCAGCAGTTGGGGTGGCAAAAACATTCAGTACTTC. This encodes CASSWGGKNIQYF.

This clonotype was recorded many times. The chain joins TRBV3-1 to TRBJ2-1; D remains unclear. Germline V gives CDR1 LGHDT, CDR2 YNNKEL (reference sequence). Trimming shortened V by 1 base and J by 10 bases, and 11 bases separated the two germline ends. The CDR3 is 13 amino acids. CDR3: CASSQAGVREQFF. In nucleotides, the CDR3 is TGTGCCAGCAGCCAAGCCGGTGTTAGGGAGCAGTTCTTC.

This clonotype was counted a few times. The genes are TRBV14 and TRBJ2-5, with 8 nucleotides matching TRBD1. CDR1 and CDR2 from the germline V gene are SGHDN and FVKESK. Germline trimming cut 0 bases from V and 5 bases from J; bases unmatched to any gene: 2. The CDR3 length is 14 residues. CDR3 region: CASSQDRGLETQYF. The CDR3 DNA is TGTGCCAGCAGCCAAGACAGGGGGCTGGAGACCCAGTACTTC. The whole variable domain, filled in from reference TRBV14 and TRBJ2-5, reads EAGVTQFPSHSVIEKGQTVTLRCDPISGHDNLYWYRRVMGKEIKFLLHFVKESKQDESGMPNNRFLAERTGGTYSTLKVQPAELEDSGVYFCASSQDRGLETQYFGPGTRLLVL.

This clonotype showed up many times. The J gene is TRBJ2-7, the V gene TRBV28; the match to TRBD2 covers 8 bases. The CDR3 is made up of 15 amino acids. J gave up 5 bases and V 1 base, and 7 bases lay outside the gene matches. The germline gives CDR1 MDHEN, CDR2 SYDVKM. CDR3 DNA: TGTGCCAGCAGTTTATACCCGAGCGGGAGCAACGAGCAGTACTTC. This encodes CASSLYPSGSNEQYF.

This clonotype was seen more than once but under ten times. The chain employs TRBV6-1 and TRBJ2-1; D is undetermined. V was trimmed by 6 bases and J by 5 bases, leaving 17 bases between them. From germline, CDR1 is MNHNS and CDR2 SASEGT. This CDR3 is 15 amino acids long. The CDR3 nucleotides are TGTGCCAGCAGACGGCTAGTGACGGCGGACAATGAGCAGTTCTTC. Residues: CASRRLVTADNEQFF.

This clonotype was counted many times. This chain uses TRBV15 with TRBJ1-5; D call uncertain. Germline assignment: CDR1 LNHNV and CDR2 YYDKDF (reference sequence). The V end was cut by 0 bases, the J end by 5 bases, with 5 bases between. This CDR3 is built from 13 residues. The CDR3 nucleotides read TGTGCCACCAGCAGAGATCCCGATCAGCCCCAGCATTTT. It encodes CATSRDPDQPQHF.

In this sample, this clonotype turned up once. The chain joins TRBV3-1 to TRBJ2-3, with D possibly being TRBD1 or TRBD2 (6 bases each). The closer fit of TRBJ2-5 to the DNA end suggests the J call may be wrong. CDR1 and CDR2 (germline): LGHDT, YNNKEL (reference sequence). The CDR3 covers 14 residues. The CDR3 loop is CASSRTRGGETQYF. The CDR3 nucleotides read TGTGCCAGCAGCCGAACCAGAGGGGGGGAGACCCAGTACTTC.

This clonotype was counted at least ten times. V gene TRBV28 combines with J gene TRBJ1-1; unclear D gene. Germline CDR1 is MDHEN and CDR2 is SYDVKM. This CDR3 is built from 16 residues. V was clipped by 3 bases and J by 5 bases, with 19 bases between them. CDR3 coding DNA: TGTGCCAGCAGTTTTCGCCGGGGTTTGGGGTGGACTGAAGCTTTCTTT. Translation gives CASSFRRGLGWTEAFF.

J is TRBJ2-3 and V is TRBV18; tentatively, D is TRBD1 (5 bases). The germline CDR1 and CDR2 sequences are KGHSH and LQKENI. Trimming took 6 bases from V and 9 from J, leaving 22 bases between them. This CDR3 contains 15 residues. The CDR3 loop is CASSPQGAGFTTQYF. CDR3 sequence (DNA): TGTGCCAGCTCCCCCCAGGGCGCAGGTTTTACGACGCAGTATTTT.

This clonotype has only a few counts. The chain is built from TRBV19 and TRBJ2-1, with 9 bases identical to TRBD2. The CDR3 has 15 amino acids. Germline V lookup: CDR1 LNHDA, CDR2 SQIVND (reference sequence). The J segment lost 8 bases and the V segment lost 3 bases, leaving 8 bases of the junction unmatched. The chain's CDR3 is CASSIVSGRSYEQFF. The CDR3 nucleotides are TGTGCCAGTAGTATTGTCAGCGGGAGGTCGTATGAGCAGTTCTTC. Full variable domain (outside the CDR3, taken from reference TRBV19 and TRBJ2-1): DGGITQSPKYLFRKEGQNVTLSCEQNLNHDAMYWYRQDPGQGLRLIYYSQIVNDFQKGDIAEGYSVSREKKESFPLTVTSAQKNPTAFYLCASSIVSGRSYEQFFGPGTRLTVL.

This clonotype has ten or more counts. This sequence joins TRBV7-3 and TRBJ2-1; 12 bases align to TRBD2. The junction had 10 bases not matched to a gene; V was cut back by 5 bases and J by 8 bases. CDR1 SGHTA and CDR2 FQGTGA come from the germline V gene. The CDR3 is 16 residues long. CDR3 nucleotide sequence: TGTGCCAGCAGCCCCGGACTAGCGGGACCCTGGGATGAGCAGTTCTTC. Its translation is CASSPGLAGPWDEQFF.

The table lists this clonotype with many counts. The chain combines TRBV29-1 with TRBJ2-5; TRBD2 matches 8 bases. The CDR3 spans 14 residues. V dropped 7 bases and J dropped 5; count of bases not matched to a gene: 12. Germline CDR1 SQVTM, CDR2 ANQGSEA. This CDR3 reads CSAAPGGAAETQYF. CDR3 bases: TGCAGCGCCGCCCCGGGGGGGGCAGCGGAGACCCAGTACTTC. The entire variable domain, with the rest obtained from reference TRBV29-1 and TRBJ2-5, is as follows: SAVISQKPSRDICQRGTSLTIQCQVDSQVTMMFWYRQQPGQSLTLIATANQGSEATYESGFVIDKFPISRPNLTFSTLTVSNMSPEDSSIYLCSAAPGGAAETQYFGPGTRLLVL.

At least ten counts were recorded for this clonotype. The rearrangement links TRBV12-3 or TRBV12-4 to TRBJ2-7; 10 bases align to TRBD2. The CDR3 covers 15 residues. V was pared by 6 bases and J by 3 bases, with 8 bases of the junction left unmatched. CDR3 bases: TGTGCCAGCAGACTCAAGCGGGAGGGAAGCTACGAGCAGTACTTC. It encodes CASRLKREGSYEQYF.

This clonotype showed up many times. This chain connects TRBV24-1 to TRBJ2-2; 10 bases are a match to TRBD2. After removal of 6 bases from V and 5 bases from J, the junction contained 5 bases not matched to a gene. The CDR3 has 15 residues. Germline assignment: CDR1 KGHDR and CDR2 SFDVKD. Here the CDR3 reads CATSLASGRTGELFF. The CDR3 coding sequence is TGTGCCACCAGTCTAGCTAGCGGGAGAACCGGGGAGCTGTTTTTT.

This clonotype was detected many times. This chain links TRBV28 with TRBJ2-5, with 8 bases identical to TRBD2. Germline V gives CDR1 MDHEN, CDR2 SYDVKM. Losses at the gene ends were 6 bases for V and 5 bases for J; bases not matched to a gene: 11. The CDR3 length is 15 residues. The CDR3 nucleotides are TGTGCCAGCAGGAAACCGGGGGGGACGTACGAGACCCAGTACTTC. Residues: CASRKPGGTYETQYF.

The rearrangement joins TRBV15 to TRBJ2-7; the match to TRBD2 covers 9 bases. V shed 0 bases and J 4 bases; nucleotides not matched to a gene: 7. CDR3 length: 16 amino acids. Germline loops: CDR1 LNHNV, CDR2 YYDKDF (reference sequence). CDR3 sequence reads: CATSRDQAGGAYEQYF. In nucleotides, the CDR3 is TGTGCCACCAGCAGAGACCAAGCGGGAGGTGCGTACGAGCAGTACTTC.